This TCR beta chain was profiled in a study of cytomegalovirus exposure and HLA in healthy donors. Concerning this clone: Its antigen remains unidentified. The junction and the germline gene differ at one end; a read error may be behind it.

The PCR made use of 60 Vbeta and 13 Jbeta primers. The data were produced by immunoSEQ multiplex PCR, yet TCRdb's version contains in-frame clones alone and is incomplete. In the table there are 100,000 to 150,000 clones, less than 85% of which are singletons. Germline CDR1 reads SGHRS; CDR2 reads YFSETQ. The CDR3 is 17 amino acids. Study-wide results and caveats: A later analysis showed that HLA-associated TCR beta chains had undergone more clonal expansion than equally common others. After further analysis at a later stage, roughly 16,000 TCR beta sequences were associated with HLA alleles at 0.05 false discovery rate.

The V and J genes are TRBV5-1 and TRBJ2-5; TRBD1 matches 9 bases. The TCR was taken from a man between 25 and 39 years old in good health and CMV-seropositive. The material sequenced was PBMCs. DNA of the CDR3: TGCGCCAGCAGCTTGGTTCCCCCGGGACAGGGTGGAGAGACCCGGTACTTC. Translating it yields CASSLVPPGQGGETRYF. Filled out from reference TRBV5-1 and TRBJ2-5, the complete variable domain reads KAGVTQTPRYLIKTRGQQVTLSCSPISGHRSVSWYQQTPGQGLQFLFEYFSETQRNKGNFPGRFSGRQFSNSRSEMNVSTLELGDSALYLCASSLVPPGQGGETRYFGPGTRLLVL.